Below are 29 T cell receptor beta chains sequenced from a single sample in a study of blood T cell repertoires in COVID-19. The repertoire was sequenced with immunoSEQ multiplex PCR; TCRdb's copy has only in-frame clones and lacks some. The repertoire consists of about 100,000 clones, with 70% to 90% occurring once and the leading ten covering around a tenth. Sequences were obtained from peripheral blood. These TCRs come from a woman in her twenties or thirties with acute or convalescent COVID-19.

This chain joins TRBV5-1 and TRBJ2-2, with 8 bases identical to TRBD1. V shed 2 bases and J 2 bases; nucleotides not matched to a gene: 11. Germline lookup yields CDR1 SGHRS and CDR2 YFSETQ. The CDR3 is 18 residues long. DNA of the CDR3: TGCGCCAGCAGCTTTCCTCCGGACAGGGAATACAACACCGGGGAGCTGTTTTTT. Translation gives CASSFPPDREYNTGELFF.

The chain uses TRBV18 and TRBJ1-2, with a tentative D call TRBD1 (6 bases). V lost 6 bases, J lost 5 bases, and 19 bases lay in between. The CDR3 spans 15 residues. Germline CDR1 is KGHSH and CDR2 is LQKENI. The CDR3 sequence: CASSPRTENPYGYTF. CDR3 sequence (DNA): TGTGCCAGCTCGCCCAGGACAGAAAACCCTTATGGCTACACCTTC.

The chain is built from TRBV19 and TRBJ1-5, with D tentatively TRBD1 (5 bases). The germline V gene encodes CDR1 LNHDA and CDR2 SQIVND (reference sequence). Trimming took off 6 bases at V and 0 bases at J, with 15 bases between the two ends. The CDR3 extends over 16 amino acids. DNA of the CDR3: TGTGCCAGTAGCCGTCGGGGGTCCAATAGCAATCAGCCCCAGCATTTT. Encoded protein: CASSRRGSNSNQPQHF.

This chain connects TRBV3-1 (or the pseudogene TRBV3-2) to TRBJ2-1, with 15 bases identical to TRBD2. V lost 6 bases and J lost 7; bases outside the gene matches: 4. Germline CDR1 LGHDT, CDR2 YNNKEL (reference sequence). CDR3 size: 15 residues. CDR3 sequence reads: CASRPGLAGGNEQFF. CDR3 nucleotide sequence: TGTGCCAGCAGACCGGGACTAGCGGGGGGTAATGAGCAGTTCTTC.

The CDR3 is CASSRDRDTEAFF. CDR3 sequence (DNA): TGTGCCAGCAGCCGTGACAGGGACACTGAAGCTTTCTTT. The chain uses TRBV12-3 or TRBV12-4 and TRBJ1-1; 7 bases align to TRBD1. The CDR3 runs 13 residues. The trim removed 6 bases at V and 3 bases at J, leaving 4 bases unmatched.

The V and J genes are TRBV7-3 and TRBJ2-3, with TRBD1 identical over 8 bases. Germline CDR1 reads SGHTA; CDR2 reads FQGTGA. V gave up 0 bases and J gave up 6 bases; unmatched junction bases: 5. The CDR3 runs 15 residues. In nucleotides, the CDR3 is TGTGCCAGCAGCTTAACCGGGGACAGGATCGATACGCAGTATTTT. It yields the protein CASSLTGDRIDTQYF.

The J gene is TRBJ1-5, the V gene TRBV27; D unresolved. Germline V gene lookup returns CDR1 MNHEY and CDR2 SMNVEV (reference sequence). This CDR3 has 15 residues. The V end lost 0 bases, the J end lost 4 bases, and 10 bases lay between the germline ends. CDR3 residues: CASSLSGGGNQPQHF. In DNA form, the CDR3 reads TGTGCCAGCAGTTTATCGGGTGGAGGGAATCAGCCCCAGCATTTT.

The chain has TRBV2 and TRBJ1-1; tentative D call: TRBD1 (6 bases). Looked up from germline, CDR1 is SNHLY and CDR2 is FYNNEI. The V gene lost 6 bases and the J gene lost 1 base, with 9 bases spanning the gap. This CDR3 has 13 amino acids. The CDR3 sequence is CASSNRENTEAFF. The CDR3 DNA follows: TGTGCCAGCAGCAACAGGGAGAACACTGAAGCTTTCTTT. Combining the CDR3 with reference TRBV2 and TRBJ1-1 gives the whole variable domain EPEVTQTPSHQVTQMGQEVILRCVPISNHLYFYWYRQILGQKVEFLVSFYNNEISEKSEIFDDQFSVERPDGSNFTLKIRSTKLEDSAMYFCASSNRENTEAFFGQGTRLTVV.

The rearrangement uses TRBV10-3 and TRBJ2-7; TRBD1 matches at 8 bases. Germline loops: CDR1 ENHRY, CDR2 SYGVKD. J lost 5 bases, V lost 11 bases, and 5 bases had no gene match. The CDR3 has 11 residues. CDR3 coding DNA: TGTGCCGCCGGACAGGGTAACGAGCAGTACTTC. Amino acids: CAAGQGNEQYF.

A single count supports this clone. This rearrangement joins TRBV10-2 to TRBJ2-1; TRBD2 aligns across 10 bases. Germline V gene lookup returns CDR1 WSHSY and CDR2 SAAADI. The CDR3 has 17 amino acids. V shed 3 bases and J 5 bases; nucleotides not matched to a gene: 10. CDR3 region: CASSDSATSGGDNEQFF. In nucleotides, the CDR3 is TGCGCCAGCAGTGATTCGGCGACAAGCGGGGGGGACAATGAGCAGTTCTTC.

V usage is TRBV2 and J usage is TRBJ2-7; D perhaps matches TRBD2 (5 bases). CDR3 size: 13 residues. The germline V and J ends were trimmed by 7 bases and 1 base, with 11 bases remaining between them. CDR1 is SNHLY and CDR2 is FYNNEI in the germline V gene. The CDR3 bases are TGTGCCAGCACCGGGGATCAGTCCTACGAGCAGTACTTC. Translation gives CASTGDQSYEQYF.

This chain connects TRBV2 to TRBJ2-2; D gene unclear. CDR3 size: 14 residues. The germline CDR1 and CDR2 sequences are SNHLY and FYNNEI. The V gene lost 4 bases and the J gene lost 1 base, with 7 bases spanning the gap. The CDR3 loop reads CASSVLQNTGELFF. CDR3 bases: TGTGCCAGCAGTGTCTTACAGAACACCGGGGAGCTGTTTTTT. The full variable domain, with the rest looked up from reference TRBV2 and TRBJ2-2, is EPEVTQTPSHQVTQMGQEVILRCVPISNHLYFYWYRQILGQKVEFLVSFYNNEISEKSEIFDDQFSVERPDGSNFTLKIRSTKLEDSAMYFCASSVLQNTGELFFGEGSRLTVL.

The J gene is TRBJ2-7, the V gene TRBV6-5; a possible D gene is TRBD1 (6 bases). Deletions cut 2 bases from V and 3 bases from J, with 11 bases between. This CDR3 is 14 amino acids long. Germline V gene lookup returns CDR1 MNHEY and CDR2 SVGAGI. CDR3 nucleotides: TGTGCCAGCAGTTACCTGGACAGCCTCTACGAGCAGTACTTC. It encodes CASSYLDSLYEQYF.

This chain connects TRBV6-5 to TRBJ1-1; D not resolved. CDR3 length: 12 residues. In germline, CDR1 is MNHEY, CDR2 SVGAGI. The ends were cut back, 8 bases at V and 4 bases at J, with 11 bases in the middle. CDR3 bases: TGTGCCAGCCGAGTTGTTCCCACTGAAGCTTTCTTT. Translated: CASRVVPTEAFF.

This chain connects TRBV27 to TRBJ2-7, with 8 bases fitting TRBD1. Germline loops: CDR1 MNHEY, CDR2 SMNVEV (reference sequence). This CDR3 comprises 15 residues. V was pared by 4 bases and J by 0 bases, with 5 bases of the junction left unmatched. CDR3 amino acids: CASSSWTGSSYEQYF. The DNA of the CDR3 is TGTGCCAGCAGTTCCTGGACAGGGAGCTCCTACGAGCAGTACTTC.

This chain links TRBV30 with TRBJ2-7, with D unresolved. The V end was cut by 1 base, the J end by 5 bases, with 9 bases between. Germline-derived CDR1 and CDR2 are GTSNPN and SVGIG (reference sequence). The CDR3 covers 12 residues. CDR3 residues: CAWSGQSDEQYF. The CDR3 coding sequence is TGTGCCTGGAGTGGGCAGTCTGACGAGCAGTACTTC.

The chain combines TRBV2 with TRBJ1-4; 8 bases fit TRBD1. The CDR3 has 19 residues. The ends lost 6 bases at V and 5 bases at J; junction bases unmatched: 20. Germline V gene data show CDR1 as SNHLY and CDR2 as FYNNEI. The CDR3 DNA follows: TGTGCCAGCAGGAAGGACAGGGTACAGAAGGTTGGGCTAAATGAAAAACTGTTTTTT. As protein: CASRKDRVQKVGLNEKLFF.

J is TRBJ1-2 and V is TRBV2, with D possibly being TRBD1 (5 bases). Trimming cost V 1 base and J 5 bases, with 5 bases left between them. Germline V gives CDR1 SNHLY, CDR2 FYNNEI. The CDR3 has 12 amino acids. The CDR3 nucleotides are TGTGCCAGCAGTGAAGAGGGGTATGGCTACACCTTC. Its protein product is CASSEEGYGYTF.

The V gene is TRBV6-5, the J gene TRBJ2-7; TRBD2 agrees at 7 bases. The germline CDR1 and CDR2 sequences are MNHEY and SVGAGI. J was trimmed by 0 bases and V by 6 bases; bases with no gene match: 8. The CDR3 is 15 amino acids. CDR3 residues: CASRRDYRDSYEQYF. The CDR3 DNA is TGTGCCAGCAGACGGGACTATAGGGACTCCTACGAGCAGTACTTC.

The CDR3 is CASSHLTDSPLHF. CDR3 coding DNA: TGTGCCAGCAGCCATCTCACGGATTCACCCCTCCACTTT. The chain is built from TRBV3-1 (or the pseudogene TRBV3-2) and TRBJ1-6; D is unresolved. The CDR3 extends over 13 amino acids. Germline V lookup: CDR1 LGHDT, CDR2 YNNKEL (reference sequence). Trimming stripped 3 bases from V and 8 bases from J, with 8 bases between.

This chain connects TRBV5-1 to TRBJ2-7; D unresolved. Deletions cut 1 base from V and 3 bases from J, with 8 bases between. CDR1 SGHRS and CDR2 YFSETQ come from the germline V gene. The CDR3 totals 13 residues. The CDR3: CASSLNSLYEQYF. The CDR3 nucleotides read TGCGCCAGCAGCTTGAACAGCCTCTACGAGCAGTACTTC.

The chain uses TRBV2 and TRBJ1-1; the D is unclear. Trimming took 10 bases from V and 4 from J, leaving 13 bases between them. CDR1 SNHLY and CDR2 FYNNEI come from the germline V gene. The CDR3 runs 12 residues. DNA of the CDR3: TGTGCCACCTCGTCCCCCTCCACTGAAGCTTTCTTT. This gives the protein CATSSPSTEAFF.

The gene calls are TRBV15 and TRBJ2-1; 7 bases fit TRBD1. CDR1 and CDR2 from the germline V gene are LNHNV and YYDKDF (reference sequence). Losses at the gene ends were 1 base for V and 9 bases for J; bases not matched to a gene: 6. This CDR3 contains 14 residues. CDR3 nucleotide sequence: TGTGCCACCAGCAGAGGACAGGGTTTTAGTGAGCAGTTCTTC. This sequence encodes CATSRGQGFSEQFF.

The chain recombines TRBV12-3 or TRBV12-4 with TRBJ1-1; D call uncertain. V gave up 3 bases and J gave up 6 bases, with 5 bases separating them. The CDR3 has 11 residues. For the CDR3, the DNA is TGTGCCAGCAGTTTGGGCGCTGAAGCTTTCTTT. As protein: CASSLGAEAFF.

J is TRBJ1-5 and V is TRBV19, with 9 positions matching TRBD1. Trimming removed 5 bases from V and 7 bases from J; junction bases left unmatched: 15. The CDR3 totals 17 residues. From germline, CDR1 is LNHDA and CDR2 SQIVND (reference sequence). The CDR3 sequence: CASSVTLWDRVSQPQHF. CDR3 bases: TGTGCCAGTAGTGTCACGCTTTGGGACAGGGTCAGCCAGCCCCAGCATTTT.

This clone was picked up a small number of times. V gene TRBV13 combines with J gene TRBJ1-1; D is unclear. Germline lookup yields CDR1 PRHDT and CDR2 FYEKMQ (reference sequence). The CDR3 covers 16 residues. V was shortened by 5 bases and J by 2 bases, with 18 bases between the two germline ends. The CDR3 spells CASSLTLAGSNTEAFF. CDR3 nucleotides: TGTGCCAGCAGCCTAACCTTGGCGGGATCAAACACTGAAGCTTTCTTT.

The V call is TRBV27, the J call TRBJ2-7, with TRBD1 as a possible D gene (8 bases). CDR1 MNHEY and CDR2 SMNVEV come from the germline V gene (reference sequence). The CDR3 has 15 amino acids. The V end was cut by 2 bases, the J end by 2 bases, with 13 bases between. CDR3 region: CASSLSGTGTYEQYF. CDR3 sequence (DNA): TGTGCCAGCAGTTTAAGCGGGACAGGTACCTACGAGCAGTACTTC.

In this sample, this clone turned up once. V usage is TRBV28 and J usage is TRBJ1-2; 8 nucleotides agree with TRBD1. The CDR3 is made up of 15 amino acids. The germline CDR1 and CDR2 sequences are MDHEN and SYDVKM. The trim removed 2 bases at V and 4 bases at J, leaving 6 bases unmatched. This CDR3 is CASSLGQGAPYGYTF. CDR3 coding DNA: TGTGCCAGCAGTTTAGGGCAGGGGGCTCCCTATGGCTACACCTTC.

A single count supports this clone. V usage is TRBV28 and J usage is TRBJ1-5; unclear D gene. The germline V and J ends were trimmed by 3 bases and 1 base, with 19 bases remaining between them. The germline V gene has CDR1 MDHEN and CDR2 SYDVKM. This CDR3 is built from 18 residues. The CDR3 DNA reads as TGTGCCAGCAGTTTTAGTGAGGGTCTCGGGTCGAGCAATCAGCCCCAGCATTTT. This gives the protein CASSFSEGLGSSNQPQHF.